This T cell receptor beta chain was captured in a study of CD8+CD57+ T cells in acquired aplastic anemia (dated by TCRdb to between 2017 and 2018). General notes on the study: On average, sorted CD4+ and CD8+ cells yielded around 3.5 ug of extracted DNA, with a range of 0.2 to 27.4 ug. CD8+CD57+ expansion was defined as frequency above the mean frequency observed in healthy subjects.

Genomic DNA was used as template for profiling of TCR beta VDJ combinations and CDR3 sequences. An Illumina HiSeq 2000 was the platform used for TCR repertoire sequencing. On the study's bioinformatics: TRBV/TRBJ rearrangement plots, CDR3 size and DJ length profiles, and Simpson's diversity index were used to assess repertoires. The most abundant DNA sequence in the deep sequencing data was taken as the immunodominant clone. CDR3 amino acid sequences were checked for sharing between subjects and were compared against published repertoires and the VDJdb database. TCRdb trimmed the raw reads at Q25, called clones with MiXCR and kept productive beta chains. When rows share a CDR3 protein, they turn into one entry using the most common DNA and genes. TCRdb, not the authors, supplied the V and J calls. This sample comprises approximately 300,000 distinct CDR3 sequences, about 50% of them detected only once. Of the sample, 1.3% falls within the top ten clones.

This clonotype was counted only a few times. Its binding antigen is unknown. Base qualities are not provided; no much larger clone lies one nucleotide away. CDR1 SGHTA and CDR2 FQGNSA were looked up in the germline V gene. The CDR3 has 13 amino acids, counting the end cysteine and phenylalanine. The entry retains the CDR3 DNA only, 39 bases that are in frame from base 1. The germline ends are 16 bases apart after V is trimmed by 3 bases and J by 10 bases. General study outcomes and caveats: No significant difference in CD8+ Simpson's diversity was found between patients and healthy controls (P=0.060). Around 27 CD8+ CDR3 sequences were shared between patients and controls but appeared highly expressed in patients and within their immunodominant clones.

Patients chosen for sequencing had shown expansion of CD8+CD57+ cells by flow cytometry. Every patient had a diagnosis of severe acquired aplastic anemia based on International Study of Aplastic Anemia and Agranulocytosis and Camitta criteria. Patients had received no therapy at the time of blood sampling. TCR repertoires of sorted CD4+ and CD8+ blood T cells from severe aplastic anemia patients and healthy subjects were deep-sequenced in the study. Patients were enrolled under clinicaltrials.gov protocols 00001620, 01623167, 00001397, 00071045, 00081523 and 00961064 in the USA. Ficoll-Paque density gradient centrifugation was used to isolate peripheral blood mononuclear cells. Before DNA extraction, CD4+ and CD8+ T cells were sorted by FACS or by magnetic beads.

The rearrangement combines TRBV7-2 with TRBJ2-7; the D segment cannot be called with confidence. The clonotype was recovered from a human donor with aplastic anemia. The sequenced material came from sorted CD4+, CD8+, or CD8+CD57+ T cells (not recorded which) from PBMCs. The sequence in DNA is TGTGCCAGCAGCTTCAAGGGTGTAGATATACAGTACTTC. This sequence encodes CASSFKGVDIQYF.